This T cell receptor (beta chain) appears in the sequencing data of a study of CD8+CD57+ T cells in acquired aplastic anemia. The CDR3 contains 13 residues. Germline lookup yields CDR1 LNHNV and CDR2 YYDKDF (reference sequence). Trimming left V 3 bases short and J 7 bases short, with 12 bases between. This clonotype was observed a single time. Profiles of TCR beta VDJ and CDR3 were generated from a genomic DNA template. TCRdb analysed the reads with MiXCR anew, one entry per CDR3 protein. The sample lists some 120,000 distinct CDR3 sequences; around 48% were seen once. The sequence was collected from a human donor in good health, serving as a control. The V and J genes are TRBV15 and TRBJ2-5; D is undetermined. Sequencing was done on a sample of sorted CD4+, CD8+, or CD8+CD57+ T cells (not recorded which) from PBMCs. CDR3 DNA: TGTGCCACCAGCAGCTTGGGTACTGGGACCCAGTACTTC. It specifies CATSSLGTGTQYF. The whole variable domain, remainder taken from reference TRBV15 and TRBJ2-5, is DAMVIQNPRYQVTQFGKPVTLSCSQTLNHNVMYWYQQKSSQAPKLLFHYYDKDFNNEADTPDNFQSRRPNTSFCFLDIRSPGLGDTAMYLCATSSLGTGTQYFGPGTRLLVL.